A single T cell receptor (beta chain) is shown here with its context. Its specific antigen is unknown. Base quality data are lacking; no much larger clone is found one base away. The data were obtained in a study of early T cells in non-severe SARS-CoV-2 infection (dated by TCRdb to the early 2020s). At the level of the whole study: Because TCR sequencing was done on bulk RNA from unsorted whole blood, the alpha and beta chains could not be paired. Overall results and qualifications from the work: VDJdb matching was skewed toward anti-spike CD8 responses and likely underestimated virus-specific expansions by missing private and CD4 specificities.

This was a case-control study nested in a cohort of healthcare workers in London, UK, who had nasopharyngeal swab PCR tests and blood samples taken every week. Healthcare workers were recruited between 23 and 31 March 2020, during the week of the UK lockdown, and were followed weekly for up to about 15 weeks. Preparation of the library involved 5' RACE. Sequencing was performed on a NextSeq 500. In the TCR library protocol, unique molecular identifiers were attached to individual cDNA molecules to correct for PCR bias and sequencing error. Both TCR alpha and beta chains were sequenced, and tight co-correlation was observed between alpha and beta sequence abundances in each sample. Per the original workflow: Decombinator V4 was used to annotate the V gene, J gene and CDR3 of the TCR sequences. Expanded TCRs were defined as changing significantly between any two time points under a Poisson model with p below 0.0001. TCR abundances were normalised to the total number of TCRs sequenced per sample and were expressed as counts per million. MAIT TCRs were defined by TRAV1-2 paired with TRAJ12, TRAJ20 or TRAJ33, and iNKT TCRs by TRAV10 paired with TRAJ18. A search of VDJdb, accessed on 1 November 2021, was run for TCRs annotated to CMV, EBV and SARS-CoV-2, with TCRs annotated for multiple antigens excluded. TCRdb trimmed the raw reads at Q25, called clones with MiXCR and kept productive beta chains. A single entry per CDR3 protein holds the most common genes and DNA from its merged rows. The V and J calls reflect TCRdb's pipeline rather than the authors' work. This sample comprises tens of thousands of distinct CDR3 sequences, 10% to 15% of them detected only once. The ten top clones hold around 3.6% of the sample.

Reading the germline V gene gives CDR1 SQVTM and CDR2 ANQGSEA. V has 4 bases trimmed and J has 2 bases trimmed; junction bases matching no gene number 12. The CDR3, from cysteine to phenylalanine, totals 16 residues. CDR3 DNA only is kept here, 48 bases in frame from base 1. The chain is encoded by TRBV29-1 joined to TRBJ2-7; 9 junctional bases match TRBD2. The origin of this receptor is an adult who was a healthcare worker with PCR-confirmed SARS-CoV-2 infection or an uninfected control (not recorded which). The specimen sequenced was whole blood. CDR3 region: CSVAGFSGSETYEQYF. The DNA is as follows: TGCAGCGTTGCGGGATTTAGCGGGAGTGAAACCTACGAGCAGTACTTC.